The 2 T cell receptor beta chains below were found in one sample sequenced in a study of T cells in localized non-small cell lung cancer. Profiling relied on immunoSEQ multiplex PCR, and the TCRdb table lists in-frame clones only, not all of them. The repertoire holds 8,500 to 10,000 clones, with around 92% as singletons. The source material was peripheral blood, sampled before any cancer treatment. These receptors all stem from a female donor older than 55 with stage II squamous cell lung carcinoma.

This sequence joins TRBV19 and TRBJ2-1; no firm D call. The germline CDR1 and CDR2 sequences are LNHDA and SQIVND (reference sequence). Deletions cut 6 bases from V and 5 bases from J, with 8 bases between. This CDR3 spans 12 amino acids. The CDR3 spells CASSLTDNEQFF. The CDR3, as DNA: TGTGCCAGTAGCTTGACTGACAATGAGCAGTTCTTC.

This chain links TRBV15 with TRBJ2-5; D possibly corresponds to TRBD2 (7 bases). The germline CDR1 and CDR2 sequences are LNHNV and YYDKDF (reference sequence). Trimming left V 7 bases short and J 4 bases short, with 22 bases between. The CDR3 length is 16 residues. Here the CDR3 reads CATTRPEGGHRETQYF. The CDR3, as DNA: TGTGCCACCACGCGGCCCGAGGGGGGGCACAGAGAGACCCAGTACTTC.